This TCR beta chain was sequenced during a study of ipilimumab plus nivolumab after autologous stem cell transplantation. With 0 bases removed from V and 0 bases from J, the gap between germline ends came to 6 bases. The germline CDR1 and CDR2 sequences are LGHNA and YNFKEQ. The CDR3 length is 16 residues. Sequenced by immunoSEQ multiplex PCR; TCRdb stores in-frame clones only, minus some. The sample lists tens of thousands of clones; about 82% were seen once. Starting 14 to 28 days after autologous transplant, ipilimumab 1 mg/kg was given. The chain combines TRBV4-2 with TRBJ2-6, with unresolved D. The clonotype originates from a male donor with diffuse large B-cell lymphoma. Sequencing was performed on PBMCs, taken in a trial of ipilimumab plus nivolumab as post-transplant consolidation. The CDR3 spells CASSQETGSGANVLTF. CDR3 nucleotides: TGTGCCAGCAGCCAAGAAACGGGCTCTGGGGCCAACGTCCTGACTTTC.